This TCR beta chain was found in a study of T cells in Graves' hyperthyroidism and ophthalmopathy. Amplification of TCR beta CDR3 regions was performed using RNA transcripts as template. An initial round of RT-PCR targeting the TCR CDR3 relied on the HTBI primer set. TCRdb re-analysed the multiplex PCR reads in MiXCR, keeping a single row per CDR3 protein. The sample carries 750,000 to 900,000 distinct CDR3 sequences, around 38% recorded once. Study outcomes and limitations: The model predicted ophthalmopathy a median around 6.5 months before onset.

Per germline, CDR1 SGHNT and CDR2 YYREEE (reference sequence). With 4 bases removed from V and 2 bases from J, the gap between germline ends came to 15 bases. The CDR3 loop spans 15 amino acids. Concerning this clonotype itself: The antigen remains unidentified. Given the absence of the conserved phenylalanine or tryptophan at the CDR3 end, a read error is likely.

Patients between 18 and 65 years old had hyperthyroidism, newly diagnosed and lasting under 2 months. The sequence was collected from a man younger than 30 with Graves' hyperthyroidism. This sequence joins TRBV5-4 and TRBJ1-2; D possibly corresponds to TRBD1 (5 bases). The sequencing input was blood. The CDR3: CASSRISGYNYGYTL. Written as DNA, the CDR3 is TGTGCCAGCAGCCGCATCTCAGGGTACAACTATGGCTACACCCTC.